The following is a TCR beta chain sequence with its context. The entry originates in a study of blood T cell repertoires in COVID-19. Study information: The study drew acute and convalescent COVID-19 samples from the United States, Italy and Spain. The cDNA or gDNA used as material had been derived from T cells, B-cell-depleted T cells, or PBMCs.

Germline assignment: CDR1 KGHSH and CDR2 LQKENI. The CDR3 contains 16 residues. Trimming removed 0 bases from V and 2 bases from J; junction bases left unmatched: 3. Per the original data handling: Amplification of reference gene primers provided the estimated nucleated cell counts. Clones were sequenced by immunoSEQ multiplex PCR, and TCRdb holds only the in-frame ones, with some missing. The V and J calls and clone size are taken from that table; D and trimming were inferred from the DNA. The sample contains some 230,000 clones, about 85% of which appear only once. V is TRBV18 and J is TRBJ1-5; 8 nucleotides align to TRBD1. Sequencing input: peripheral blood. The sequence came from a man between 50 and 59 years old who had recovered from COVID-19. The DNA of the CDR3 is TGTGCCAGCTCACCACCGTTGACAGGGGGCAATCAGCCCCAGCATTTT. It translates to CASSPPLTGGNQPQHF.